This T cell receptor (beta chain) was recovered during a study of neoadjuvant nivolumab and ipilimumab in lung cancer. Libraries were prepared by immunoSEQ multiplex PCR; TCRdb keeps only in-frame clonotypes and omits some of them. This table holds fewer than 40,000 clones, 90% found once. The V end was cut by 3 bases, the J end by 0 bases, with 8 bases between. CDR3 length: 14 residues. Germline CDR1 reads SGHNT; CDR2 reads YYREEE (reference sequence). This clone appeared a few times. The input for sequencing was peripheral blood, taken after neoadjuvant nivolumab, alone or with ipilimumab, at or shortly before surgery. The chain carries TRBV5-4 and TRBJ2-3; D not resolved. The origin of this receptor is an adult with non-small cell lung cancer. The CDR3 sequence: CASSWGGSTDTQYF. The DNA of the CDR3 is TGTGCCAGCAGCTGGGGTGGTAGCACAGATACGCAGTATTTT.